This is a list of T cell receptor beta chains from one sample in a study of cytomegalovirus exposure and HLA in healthy donors. The protocol was immunoSEQ multiplex PCR, while the TCRdb copy is restricted to in-frame clones and leaves out a portion. The sample includes under 200,000 clones, 65% to 80% of them seen just once. The source material was PBMCs. Every receptor here comes from a woman aged 50 to 60 in good health and CMV-seropositive. Each CDR3 is given with its conserved first and last residue. Each record gives: V gene, clone size, D gene, J gene, CDR3 protein, CDR3 DNA. A D gene is named only where the DNA matches it firmly. Where a row states a size, it is once, few, many or the class of an expanded clone; other rows omit it.

V: TRBV29-1
size: few
D: NA
J: TRBJ2-1
CDR3: CSGGGTRAEQFF
DNA: TGCAGCGGAGGAGGGACTCGGGCTGAGCAGTTCTTC

V: TRBV9
size: once
D: TRBD2
J: TRBJ2-5
CDR3: CASSGGGGAWETQYF
DNA: TGTGCCAGCAGCGGGGGCGGGGGGGCCTGGGAGACCCAGTACTTC

V: TRBV14
size: few
D: NA
J: TRBJ1-1
CDR3: CASRWDMNTEAFF
DNA: TGTGCCTCGAGGTGGGACATGAACACTGAAGCTTTCTTT

V: TRBV9
size: NA
D: NA
J: TRBJ1-6
CDR3: CASSGAGADSPLHF
DNA: TGTGCCAGCAGTGGAGCAGGGGCAGATTCACCCCTCCACTTT

V: TRBV5-1
size: NA
D: TRBD1
J: TRBJ1-2
CDR3: CASSWQGGNYGYTF
DNA: TGCGCCAGCAGCTGGCAGGGGGGAAACTATGGCTACACCTTC

V: TRBV5-1
size: NA
D: NA
J: TRBJ2-5
CDR3: CASSSGTLQETQYF
DNA: TGCGCCAGCAGCTCCGGGACACTCCAAGAGACCCAGTACTTC

V: TRBV29-1
size: NA
D: NA
J: TRBJ2-1
CDR3: CSVGLRTVYNEQFF
DNA: TGCAGCGTAGGGTTAAGGACAGTTTACAATGAGCAGTTCTTC

V: TRBV7-6
size: NA
D: TRBD1
J: TRBJ2-2
CDR3: CASSSGQGYGTGELFF
DNA: TGTGCCAGCAGCTCCGGACAGGGATATGGCACCGGGGAGCTGTTTTTT

V: TRBV10-1
size: once
D: TRBD1
J: TRBJ2-7
CDR3: CASKLGQATYEQYF
DNA: TGCGCCAGCAAGCTCGGACAGGCCACCTACGAGCAGTACTTC

V: TRBV7-3
size: NA
D: TRBD1
J: TRBJ1-4
CDR3: CASSKGGQATNEKLFF
DNA: TGTGCCAGCAGCAAAGGGGGACAGGCTACTAATGAAAAACTGTTTTTT

V: TRBV29-1
size: NA
D: TRBD1
J: TRBJ1-1
CDR3: CSVERDSTNTEAFF
DNA: TGCAGCGTTGAGCGGGACAGCACGAACACTGAAGCTTTCTTT

V: TRBV2
size: NA
D: NA
J: TRBJ2-7
CDR3: CASSAAGEQYF
DNA: TGTGCCAGCAGTGCGGCGGGTGAGCAGTACTTC

V: TRBV6-1
size: NA
D: NA
J: TRBJ1-2
CDR3: CASIGTLTVSGYTF
DNA: TGTGCCAGCATCGGTACGCTTACTGTGAGCGGCTACACCTTC

V: TRBV5-8
size: once
D: NA
J: TRBJ2-7
CDR3: CASSFLGSSSYEQYF
DNA: TGTGCCAGCAGCTTCCTAGGCAGTTCCTCCTACGAGCAGTACTTC

V: TRBV7-8
size: NA
D: NA
J: TRBJ1-2
CDR3: CASSLVGRLGYTF
DNA: TGTGCCAGCAGCTTAGTAGGGAGATTAGGCTACACCTTC

V: TRBV18
size: NA
D: TRBD1
J: TRBJ1-5
CDR3: CASSLQGANQPQHF
DNA: TGTGCCAGCTCGCTACAGGGGGCGAACCAGCCCCAGCATTTT

V: TRBV6-1
size: NA
D: TRBD1
J: TRBJ1-3
CDR3: CASTGQAISGNTIYF
DNA: TGTGCCAGCACCGGACAGGCAATCTCTGGAAACACCATATATTTT

V: TRBV5-4
size: NA
D: NA
J: TRBJ2-5
CDR3: CASSLSLAGETQYF
DNA: TGTGCCAGCAGCTTGTCACTAGCTGGGGAGACCCAGTACTTC

V: TRBV4-1
size: NA
D: TRBD1
J: TRBJ1-5
CDR3: CASSQQGAGQPQHF
DNA: TGCGCCAGCAGCCAACAGGGGGCAGGGCAGCCCCAGCATTTT

V: TRBV19
size: NA
D: TRBD2
J: TRBJ2-5
CDR3: CASSTSGGRVETQYF
DNA: TGTGCCAGTAGTACGAGCGGGGGGCGGGTAGAGACCCAGTACTTC

V: TRBV19
size: NA
D: TRBD1
J: TRBJ1-6
CDR3: CASSIGGQGTSPLHF
DNA: TGTGCCAGTAGTATCGGGGGACAGGGTACTTCACCCCTCCACTTT

V: TRBV10-3
size: NA
D: NA
J: TRBJ1-5
CDR3: CAISESRDSGNQPQHF
DNA: TGTGCCATCAGTGAGTCGAGGGACTCAGGCAATCAGCCCCAGCATTTT

V: TRBV19
size: few
D: TRBD1
J: TRBJ2-7
CDR3: CASSAGTGGYEQYF
DNA: TGTGCCAGTAGTGCCGGGACAGGGGGCTACGAGCAGTACTTC

V: TRBV7-9
size: once
D: TRBD1
J: TRBJ2-2
CDR3: CASSFGQGNTGELFF
DNA: TGTGCCAGCAGCTTTGGACAGGGGAACACCGGGGAGCTGTTTTTT

V: TRBV7-9
size: NA
D: NA
J: TRBJ2-4
CDR3: CASSLSEAKNIQYF
DNA: TGTGCCAGCAGCCTCAGCGAAGCCAAAAACATTCAGTACTTC

V: TRBV2
size: few
D: NA
J: TRBJ1-1
CDR3: CASSSTPNTEAFF
DNA: TGTGCCAGCAGCTCGACACCGAACACTGAAGCTTTCTTT

V: TRBV9
size: NA
D: TRBD2
J: TRBJ2-4
CDR3: CASSPRSSGGVFF
DNA: TGTGCCAGCAGCCCCCGGAGTAGCGGGGGTGTATTCTTC

V: TRBV4-1
size: NA
D: NA
J: TRBJ1-2
CDR3: CASSQGHWGGRNYGYTF
DNA: TGCGCCAGCAGCCAAGGCCACTGGGGGGGCCGAAACTATGGCTACACCTTC

V: TRBV2
size: NA
D: TRBD1
J: TRBJ2-7
CDR3: CASMPGQGYYEQYF
DNA: TGTGCCAGCATGCCCGGACAGGGCTACTACGAGCAGTACTTC

V: TRBV2
size: NA
D: NA
J: TRBJ2-7
CDR3: CASSAGYLALDYEQYF
DNA: TGTGCCAGCAGTGCGGGGTACCTAGCATTGGATTACGAGCAGTACTTC

V: TRBV2
size: NA
D: NA
J: TRBJ1-4
CDR3: CASRTGGRKNVLFF
DNA: TGTGCCAGCAGGACCGGGGGGAGGAAAAATGTACTGTTTTTT

V: TRBV2
size: NA
D: NA
J: TRBJ1-2
CDR3: CASSEQGGGYTF
DNA: TGTGCCAGCAGTGAACAGGGAGGTGGCTACACCTTC

V: TRBV6-1
size: NA
D: NA
J: TRBJ1-1
CDR3: CASRPDSLNTEAFF
DNA: TGTGCCAGCAGGCCGGACAGCTTGAACACTGAAGCTTTCTTT

V: TRBV30
size: NA
D: NA
J: TRBJ2-5
CDR3: CAWSPDSQETQYF
DNA: TGTGCCTGGAGTCCGGACAGCCAAGAGACCCAGTACTTC

V: TRBV4-1
size: NA
D: NA
J: TRBJ2-5
CDR3: CASSRTVDTETQYF
DNA: TGCGCCAGCAGCCGTACCGTTGATACTGAGACCCAGTACTTC

V: TRBV7-8
size: few
D: NA
J: TRBJ1-5
CDR3: CASSSQGTQPQHF
DNA: TGTGCCAGCAGCTCACAGGGTACGCAGCCCCAGCATTTT

V: TRBV2
size: NA
D: NA
J: TRBJ1-2
CDR3: CASSRSRGLGDYGYTF
DNA: TGTGCCAGCAGCCGCTCCAGGGGATTAGGTGACTATGGCTACACCTTC

V: TRBV5-6
size: NA
D: TRBD1
J: TRBJ2-7
CDR3: CASSSGPDRGFGSTYEQYF
DNA: TGTGCCAGCAGCTCGGGCCCGGACAGGGGTTTCGGTAGTACCTACGAGCAGTACTTC

V: TRBV7-9
size: NA
D: NA
J: TRBJ2-7
CDR3: CSSRASGGEQYF
DNA: TGTTCCAGCAGAGCTTCCGGGGGCGAGCAGTACTTC

V: TRBV4-1
size: NA
D: TRBD1
J: TRBJ2-1
CDR3: CASSQTGAGNNEQFF
DNA: TGCGCCAGCAGCCAGACAGGGGCCGGCAACAATGAGCAGTTCTTC

V: TRBV9
size: NA
D: TRBD1
J: TRBJ1-2
CDR3: CASSVGQGARDGYTF
DNA: TGTGCCAGCAGCGTCGGACAGGGGGCGCGGGATGGCTACACCTTC

V: TRBV21-1
size: NA
D: NA
J: TRBJ2-5
CDR3: CASSKRDGRTRGETQYF
DNA: TGTGCCAGCAGCAAACGGGATGGAAGAACGAGGGGGGAGACCCAGTACTTC

V: TRBV11-1
size: NA
D: TRBD1
J: TRBJ1-5
CDR3: CASSLGTGKGNQPQHF
DNA: TGTGCCAGCAGCTTAGGGACAGGGAAGGGCAATCAGCCCCAGCATTTT

V: TRBV2
size: many
D: NA
J: TRBJ1-1
CDR3: CASSDRVTAFF
DNA: TGTGCCAGCAGTGACAGGGTAACAGCTTTCTTT

V: TRBV15
size: NA
D: TRBD1
J: TRBJ1-2
CDR3: CATSRGTGGNYGYTF
DNA: TGTGCCACCAGCAGAGGGACAGGCGGCAACTATGGCTACACCTTC

V: TRBV11-2
size: NA
D: NA
J: TRBJ2-3
CDR3: CASTSGDTQYF
DNA: TGTGCCAGCACCTCAGGAGATACGCAGTATTTT

V: TRBV7-3
size: NA
D: NA
J: TRBJ1-5
CDR3: CASSLNRGGGNQPQHF
DNA: TGTGCCAGCAGCCTAAACCGGGGGGGAGGCAATCAGCCCCAGCATTTT

V: TRBV27
size: once
D: NA
J: TRBJ2-7
CDR3: CASSLQGGSYEQYF
DNA: TGTGCCAGCAGCCTACAGGGAGGGTCCTACGAGCAGTACTTC

V: TRBV7-9
size: few
D: NA
J: TRBJ1-6
CDR3: CASSLLGGYNSPLHF
DNA: TGTGCCAGCAGCTTATTGGGGGGCTATAATTCACCCCTCCACTTT

V: TRBV6-1
size: NA
D: TRBD1
J: TRBJ1-1
CDR3: CASSRRDRDTEAFF
DNA: TGTGCCAGCAGTCGGCGGGACAGGGACACTGAAGCTTTCTTT

V: TRBV6-5
size: NA
D: TRBD1
J: TRBJ2-7
CDR3: CASSYGGQGVCKQYF
DNA: TGTGCCAGCAGTTACGGGGGACAGGGAGTCTGCAAGCAGTACTTC

V: TRBV6-5
size: few
D: TRBD2
J: TRBJ2-1
CDR3: CASSYGAGGPHNEQFF
DNA: TGTGCCAGCAGTTACGGGGCGGGGGGGCCGCACAATGAGCAGTTCTTC

V: TRBV30
size: once
D: NA
J: TRBJ1-5
CDR3: CAWSTEYNQPQHF
DNA: TGTGCCTGGAGCACAGAATACAATCAGCCCCAGCATTTT

V: TRBV12-5
size: NA
D: TRBD1
J: TRBJ1-1
CDR3: CASVQGGTGGTEAFF
DNA: TGTGCTAGTGTCCAAGGGGGGACAGGGGGAACTGAAGCTTTCTTT

V: TRBV2
size: NA
D: TRBD2
J: TRBJ2-3
CDR3: CASSEGLSGGASRTDTQYF
DNA: TGTGCCAGCAGTGAAGGACTTAGCGGGGGGGCCTCCCGCACAGATACGCAGTATTTT

V: TRBV7-8
size: few
D: NA
J: TRBJ2-2
CDR3: CASSTRVTGELFF
DNA: TGTGCCAGCAGCACTCGGGTCACCGGGGAGCTGTTTTTT

V: TRBV7-9
size: NA
D: NA
J: TRBJ2-3
CDR3: CASSPGKGDLQYF
DNA: TGTGCCAGCAGCCCGGGGAAGGGGGATTTACAGTATTTT

V: TRBV12-5
size: NA
D: TRBD1
J: TRBJ2-1
CDR3: CASAGQGVNEQFF
DNA: TGTGCTAGTGCGGGACAGGGAGTCAATGAGCAGTTCTTC

V: TRBV5-1
size: NA
D: TRBD2
J: TRBJ2-1
CDR3: CASSALSGGSSNEQFF
DNA: TGCGCCAGCAGCGCCCTGAGCGGGGGGTCTAGTAATGAGCAGTTCTTC